A single sample is the source of the 28 T cell receptor beta chains below, sequenced in a study of PD-1 blockade in classical Hodgkin lymphoma. Only in-frame clones appear in the TCRdb table, and some are missing; sequencing was by immunoSEQ multiplex PCR. The table includes tens of thousands of clones, 89% detected once. Each patient's relapse followed autologous stem cell transplantation, and brentuximab vedotin exposure varied. The sample here was peripheral blood mononuclear cells (PBMCs), taken at baseline. The receptors shown here come from a human donor with classical Hodgkin lymphoma.

This CDR3 reads CASSLVRRSGMKEQFF. DNA for the CDR3: TGTGCCAGCAGCTTAGTTCGAAGGAGCGGGATGAAGGAGCAGTTCTTC. The chain recombines TRBV11-2 with TRBJ2-1, with 7 positions matching TRBD2. This CDR3 is 16 amino acids long. J lost 10 bases, V lost 1 base, and 13 bases had no gene match. Germline V gene sequence: CDR1 SGHAT, CDR2 FQNNGV.

The chain couples TRBV28 to TRBJ1-2; no clear D gene. CDR3 length: 15 amino acids. Germline V lookup: CDR1 MDHEN, CDR2 SYDVKM. V was trimmed by 6 bases and J by 0 bases, leaving 14 bases between them. DNA for the CDR3: TGTGCCAGCAGCCCTCTCTTGGGGTCTAACTATGGCTACACCTTC. Its translation is CASSPLLGSNYGYTF.

The chain is built from TRBV20-1 and TRBJ2-1; a weak D match, TRBD1 (6 bases). The CDR3 is 11 residues long. The germline gives CDR1 DFQATT, CDR2 SNEGSKA (reference sequence). The germline V and J ends were trimmed by 5 bases and 10 bases, with 12 bases remaining between them. The CDR3 protein is CSADRLPEQFF. The DNA for the CDR3 is TGCAGTGCTGACAGGCTCCCGGAGCAGTTCTTC.

The chain has TRBV6-1 and TRBJ2-7, with TRBD1 identical over 7 bases. This CDR3 region has 14 residues. The ends lost 8 bases at V and 2 bases at J; junction bases unmatched: 9. CDR1 is MNHNS, CDR2 SASEGT, per germline. The CDR3 protein is CASPQDRAPYEQYF. CDR3 coding DNA: TGTGCCAGCCCTCAAGACAGGGCCCCCTACGAGCAGTACTTC.

The chain recombines TRBV27 with TRBJ2-1; 13 bases are a match to TRBD2. The trim removed 5 bases at V and 5 bases at J, leaving 6 bases unmatched. Germline loops: CDR1 MNHEY, CDR2 SMNVEV (reference sequence). The CDR3 is made up of 16 amino acids. CDR3 protein: CASSLGTSGINNEQFF. CDR3 in DNA: TGTGCCAGCAGTCTAGGGACTAGCGGGATTAACAATGAGCAGTTCTTC.

The chain links TRBV5-1 to TRBJ1-4, with D uncertain. CDR3 length: 14 residues. CDR1 is SGHRS and CDR2 is YFSETQ in the germline V gene. Between the trimmed V and J ends, which lost 4 bases and 8 bases, there was a span of 15 bases. The CDR3 DNA follows: TGCGCCAGCAGCCCGACGCTGTTGGGCGAAAAACTGTTTTTT. Amino acid sequence: CASSPTLLGEKLFF.

The chain couples TRBV4-3 to TRBJ2-2, with 11 positions matching TRBD2. Germline assignment: CDR1 LGHNA and CDR2 YSLEER. The CDR3 has 16 amino acids. With V trimmed by 0 bases and J by 5 bases, 2 bases remained unmatched. Here the CDR3 DNA reads TGCGCCAGCAGCCAAGAACTAGCGGGAGTGACCGGGGAGCTGTTTTTT. This sequence encodes CASSQELAGVTGELFF.

Only a few counts were recorded for this clone. The chain uses TRBV4-1 and TRBJ1-5; D might be TRBD1 (5 bases). Deletions cut 0 bases from V and 5 bases from J, with 11 bases between. Per the germline V gene, CDR1 is MGHRA and CDR2 is YSYEKL. The CDR3 consists of 15 residues. The CDR3 DNA is TGCGCCAGCAGCCAAGAGACAGTTTCTTATCAGCCCCAGCATTTT. It encodes CASSQETVSYQPQHF.

The chain recombines TRBV18 with TRBJ2-1; 7 nucleotides match TRBD2. The V gene end was trimmed by 6 bases and the J gene end by 5 bases; junction bases not matched to a gene: 7. CDR3 size: 14 residues. Germline loops: CDR1 KGHSH, CDR2 LQKENI. The DNA for the CDR3 is TGTGCCAGCTCTGGCGGGAGTCGCGACAATGAGCAGTTCTTC. It codes for CASSGGSRDNEQFF.

The rearrangement uses TRBV10-3 and TRBJ1-2; 9 bases are shared with TRBD1. CDR1 is ENHRY, CDR2 SYGVKD, per germline. Trimming removed 6 bases from V and 8 bases from J; junction bases left unmatched: 10. This CDR3 contains 14 residues. This CDR3 reads CAIRDRGDLDGYTF. CDR3 nucleotide sequence: TGTGCCATCAGAGACAGGGGGGATTTGGACGGCTACACCTTC.

This sequence joins TRBV27 and TRBJ1-6; no clear D gene. The V and J ends lost 3 bases and 9 bases respectively, with 6 bases between them. Germline values: CDR1 MNHEY, CDR2 SMNVEV (reference sequence). The CDR3 covers 12 residues. The CDR3 region has the DNA TGTGCCAGCAGTTTCGGATTTTCACCCCTCCACTTT. This encodes CASSFGFSPLHF.

The chain carries TRBV30 and TRBJ1-2; 8 bases agree with TRBD1. Germline V lookup: CDR1 GTSNPN, CDR2 SVGIG (reference sequence). The CDR3 is made up of 16 amino acids. V trimming: 2 bases; J trimming: 4 bases; junction bases outside the gene matches: 12. CDR3 bases: TGTGCCTGGAGTCCCCCCCAGGGGGCAGGACGCTATGGCTACACCTTC. Translation: CAWSPPQGAGRYGYTF.

The chain is built from TRBV7-9 and TRBJ2-1; 9 positions agree with TRBD2. Germline values: CDR1 SEHNR, CDR2 FQNEAQ (reference sequence). This CDR3 contains 15 residues. The V segment lost 5 bases and the J segment 4 bases; nucleotides outside the gene matches: 6. Here the CDR3 reads CASSPGLAIYNEQFF. Written as DNA, the CDR3 is TGTGCCAGCAGCCCGGGACTAGCAATTTACAATGAGCAGTTCTTC.

The chain combines TRBV18 with TRBJ2-3; D gene ambiguous. Trimming pared 2 bases from V and 0 bases from J, leaving 6 bases between. Germline CDR1 reads KGHSH; CDR2 reads LQKENI. The CDR3 consists of 14 residues. The CDR3 DNA follows: TGTGCCAGCTCACCAAACACCAGCACAGATACGCAGTATTTT. Amino acids: CASSPNTSTDTQYF.

The DNA for the CDR3 is TGTGCCAGCAGCTTGGTGTCTAGCGTAGGCGAGCAGTACTTC. Translated, it gives CASSLVSSVGEQYF. The rearrangement uses TRBV5-4 and TRBJ2-7, with D possibly TRBD2 on 6 matching bases. Germline lookup yields CDR1 SGHNT and CDR2 YYREEE (reference sequence). The V gene lost 0 bases and the J gene lost 6 bases, with 13 bases spanning the gap. CDR3 length: 14 residues. Based on the CDR3 plus reference TRBV5-4 and TRBJ2-7, the full variable domain is ETGVTQSPTHLIKTRGQQVTLRCSSQSGHNTVSWYQQALGQGPQFIFQYYREEENGRGNFPPRFSGLQFPNYSSELNVNALELDDSALYLCASSLVSSVGEQYFGPGTRLTVT.

The chain carries TRBV7-9 and TRBJ2-5, with D possibly TRBD1 on 6 matching bases. The CDR3 length is 16 residues. Germline V gives CDR1 SEHNR, CDR2 FQNEAQ (reference sequence). Trimming pared 2 bases from V and 5 bases from J, leaving 18 bases between. The CDR3 is CASSLRAQGGWETQYF. CDR3 nucleotides: TGTGCCAGCAGCTTACGGGCACAGGGTGGATGGGAGACCCAGTACTTC.

Only one count was recorded for this clone. This rearrangement joins TRBV4-1 to TRBJ2-7; the D is unclear. Deletions cut 2 bases from V and 5 bases from J, with 19 bases between. The germline CDR1 and CDR2 sequences are MGHRA and YSYEKL. This CDR3 spans 16 amino acids. This CDR3 reads CASSQPLVRAPDEQYF. In DNA, the CDR3 is TGCGCCAGCAGCCAACCCCTGGTACGGGCCCCGGACGAGCAGTACTTC.

V and J are TRBV5-6 and TRBJ2-7, with D perhaps matching TRBD1 or TRBD2 (5 bases each). The CDR3 is made up of 15 amino acids. The germline V and J ends were trimmed by 0 bases and 5 bases, with 15 bases remaining between them. CDR1 is SGHDT, CDR2 YYEEEE, per germline. The DNA for the CDR3 is TGTGCCAGCAGCTTGGGGCCGGGGCTCGCTGACGAGCAGTACTTC. Translated: CASSLGPGLADEQYF.

V usage is TRBV10-1 and J usage is TRBJ2-7, with D perhaps TRBD2 (6 bases). There are 16 residues in the CDR3. The V end was cut by 0 bases, the J end by 5 bases, with 17 bases between. CDR1 and CDR2 from the germline V gene are WNHNN and SYGVQD (reference sequence). The CDR3 nucleotides read TGCGCCAGCAGTGAGTCGCGGAGGGTTGCGATGGACGAGCAGTACTTC. Translating it yields CASSESRRVAMDEQYF.

This chain joins TRBV7-9 and TRBJ1-2; unclear D gene. Per germline, CDR1 SEHNR and CDR2 FQNEAQ (reference sequence). This CDR3 region has 16 residues. V lost 1 base, J lost 1 base, and 13 bases lay in between. CDR3 coding DNA: TGTGCCAGCAGCTTAGATGAGGAGGTCTATAACTATGGCTACACCTTC. Its protein is CASSLDEEVYNYGYTF.

This sequence joins TRBV19 and TRBJ1-4; possible D gene TRBD1, 5 bases. This CDR3 is built from 15 residues. The V gene lost 4 bases and the J gene lost 2 bases, with 11 bases spanning the gap. CDR1 LNHDA and CDR2 SQIVND come from the germline V gene (reference sequence). As DNA, the CDR3 is TGTGCCAGTAGTAGGGTCGGGACCACTAATGAAAAACTGTTTTTT. Encoded protein: CASSRVGTTNEKLFF.

The chain combines TRBV30 with TRBJ2-6; no clear D. Looked up from germline, CDR1 is GTSNPN and CDR2 is SVGIG (reference sequence). The CDR3 sequence is 14 residues long. V lost 2 bases to trimming and J lost 0 bases, with 5 bases between them. The CDR3 DNA is TGTGCCTGGAGTAAAAACTCTGGGGCCAACGTCCTGACTTTC. Its protein is CAWSKNSGANVLTF.

This sequence joins TRBV7-2 and TRBJ1-3; D not certain. From germline, CDR1 is SGHTA and CDR2 FQGNSA. The length of the CDR3 is 16 residues. V lost 1 base and J 0 bases, leaving 10 bases between the germline ends. Written as DNA, the CDR3 is TGTGCCAGCAGCTTAGGGTCTACTTACTCTGGAAACACCATATATTTT. Residues: CASSLGSTYSGNTIYF. Looking up the rest from reference TRBV7-2 and TRBJ1-3 gives the full variable domain: GAGVSQSPSNKVTEKGKDVELRCDPISGHTALYWYRQSLGQGLEFLIYFQGNSAPDKSGLPSDRFSAERTGGSVSTLTIQRTQQEDSAVYLCASSLGSTYSGNTIYFGEGSWLTVV.

The chain employs TRBV5-6 and TRBJ2-2; no reliable D call. Trimming shortened V by 2 bases and J by 4 bases, and 18 bases separated the two germline ends. The V gene's germline CDR1 is SGHDT and CDR2 YYEEEE. The CDR3 runs 17 residues. The CDR3 region is CASSLLIGPMATGELFF. DNA for the CDR3: TGTGCCAGCAGCTTATTAATAGGCCCCATGGCCACCGGGGAGCTGTTTTTT.

This chain links TRBV6-5 with TRBJ2-7; no clear D gene. The CDR3 runs to 14 residues. Germline CDR1 is MNHEY and CDR2 is SVGAGI. V was pared by 2 bases and J by 0 bases, with 8 bases between. The CDR3 nucleotides are TGTGCCAGCAGTTACCAAGGGCCCTCCTACGAGCAGTACTTC. Translated: CASSYQGPSYEQYF.

This chain links TRBV19 with TRBJ1-5; D ambiguous. The CDR3 is 14 residues long. The V gene lost 7 bases and the J gene lost 5 bases, with 15 bases spanning the gap. The germline V gene encodes CDR1 LNHDA and CDR2 SQIVND (reference sequence). The CDR3 loop reads CASNTVGNYQPQHF. The CDR3 DNA reads TGTGCCAGTAACACTGTGGGTAATTATCAGCCCCAGCATTTT.

The genes are TRBV7-2 and TRBJ2-5; no definite D call. Germline V gene data show CDR1 as SGHTA and CDR2 as FQGNSA. The CDR3 is 15 amino acids. With 1 base removed from V and 1 base from J, the gap between germline ends came to 10 bases. Written as DNA, the CDR3 is TGTGCCAGCAGCTTAGGCCCGACCCTCCAAGAGACCCAGTACTTC. Protein: CASSLGPTLQETQYF.

This clone has a single count. V gene TRBV25-1 combines with J gene TRBJ2-1; 8 nucleotides match TRBD2. In germline, CDR1 is MGHDK, CDR2 SYGVNS. The CDR3 covers 17 residues. The ends lost 5 bases at V and 3 bases at J; junction bases unmatched: 12. CDR3 residues: CASSPRDSGKYYNEQFF. In nucleotides, the CDR3 is TGTGCCAGCAGTCCCCGTGATAGCGGGAAGTACTACAATGAGCAGTTCTTC.